A selection of T cell receptor beta chains follows, all from one sample in a study of persistence of HIV-infected CD4 T cells. Method: immunoSEQ multiplex PCR; TCRdb's copy keeps in-frame clones and lacks some. The table has tens of thousands of clones, more than 75% seen once. Their target antigens are unknown. Sample: CD4+ T cells sorted from PBMCs after 18-hour stimulation, taken from a patient who received antiretroviral therapy. All receptors come from an adult man with HIV who was CMV-seropositive. Both conserved end residues are part of each CDR3. D genes are given only for firm matches. Only some rows state a clone size, as once, few, many or a class for expanded clones.

len: 14; d_gene: NA; v_gene: TRBV6-5; j_gene: TRBJ2-7; abundance: NA; CDR3nt: TGTGCCAGCAACCTATCGGGGACCCCCTACGAGCAGTACTTC; CDR3aa: CASNLSGTPYEQYF
len: 18; d_gene: TRBD1; v_gene: TRBV3-1/TRBV3-2; j_gene: TRBJ1-5; abundance: few; CDR3nt: TGTGCCAGCAGCCAAACCGGGACAGGGGGTACCAGCAATCAGCCCCAGCATTTT; CDR3aa: CASSQTGTGGTSNQPQHF
len: 15; d_gene: TRBD1; v_gene: TRBV10-2; j_gene: TRBJ1-4; abundance: NA; CDR3nt: TGCGCCAGCAGTGAGTCAAGAGGGGGCAATGAAAAACTGTTTTTT; CDR3aa: CASSESRGGNEKLFF
len: 12; d_gene: NA; v_gene: TRBV5-1; j_gene: TRBJ1-1; abundance: NA; CDR3nt: TGCGCCAGCAGCCGTGGGAGCACTGAAGCTTTCTTT; CDR3aa: CASSRGSTEAFF
len: 15; d_gene: TRBD1; v_gene: TRBV2; j_gene: TRBJ1-3; abundance: NA; CDR3nt: TGTGCCAGCAGACCAGACAGGGGATCCGGAAACACCATATATTTT; CDR3aa: CASRPDRGSGNTIYF
len: 17; d_gene: TRBD2; v_gene: TRBV5-8; j_gene: TRBJ2-3; abundance: NA; CDR3nt: TGTGCCAGCAGCTTGGTAACTAGCGGGGGATGGACAGATACGCAGTATTTT; CDR3aa: CASSLVTSGGWTDTQYF
len: 11; d_gene: NA; v_gene: TRBV25-1; j_gene: TRBJ2-3; abundance: NA; CDR3nt: TGTGCCAGCAGTGTGGGGGATACGCAGTATTTT; CDR3aa: CASSVGDTQYF
len: 18; d_gene: TRBD1; v_gene: TRBV5-1; j_gene: TRBJ1-2; abundance: NA; CDR3nt: TGCGCCAGCAGCTCCGGGACAGGGGCGGGTCTTGGTACGCATGGCTACACCTTC; CDR3aa: CASSSGTGAGLGTHGYTF
len: 17; d_gene: NA; v_gene: TRBV21-1; j_gene: TRBJ1-5; abundance: NA; CDR3nt: TGTGCCAGCAGACCGGGACGGAGGGGTAATAGCAATCAGCCCCAGCATTTT; CDR3aa: CASRPGRRGNSNQPQHF
len: 15; d_gene: NA; v_gene: TRBV9; j_gene: TRBJ2-6; abundance: NA; CDR3nt: TGTGCCAGCAGCGTGGTAGTCGGTGGGGCCAACGTCCTGACTTTC; CDR3aa: CASSVVVGGANVLTF
len: 17; d_gene: TRBD1; v_gene: TRBV10-3; j_gene: TRBJ1-5; abundance: few; CDR3nt: TGTGCCATCAGTGAGTCAGGCCGGGACAGGGTTGTTCAGCCCCAGCATTTT; CDR3aa: CAISESGRDRVVQPQHF
len: 14; d_gene: NA; v_gene: TRBV18; j_gene: TRBJ1-4; abundance: few; CDR3nt: TGTGCCAGCTCACCCGGGGACTTATATGAAAAACTGTTTTTT; CDR3aa: CASSPGDLYEKLFF
len: 15; d_gene: NA; v_gene: TRBV7-8; j_gene: TRBJ1-4; abundance: NA; CDR3nt: TGTGCCAGCAGCTTAGTGTCAGGGCCTAATGAAAAACTGTTTTTT; CDR3aa: CASSLVSGPNEKLFF
len: 16; d_gene: TRBD2; v_gene: TRBV28; j_gene: TRBJ2-7; abundance: few; CDR3nt: TGTGCCAGCAGTCTAGCATTGGTAGCGGGGATCTACGAGCAGTACTTC; CDR3aa: CASSLALVAGIYEQYF
len: 13; d_gene: NA; v_gene: TRBV2; j_gene: TRBJ1-4; abundance: NA; CDR3nt: TGTGCCAGCATGGCAGGGGTTAATGAAAAACTGTTTTTT; CDR3aa: CASMAGVNEKLFF
len: 15; d_gene: NA; v_gene: TRBV2; j_gene: TRBJ2-3; abundance: few; CDR3nt: TGTGCCAGCAGTCCGGTGGGGTCACGCACAGATACGCAGTATTTT; CDR3aa: CASSPVGSRTDTQYF
len: 16; d_gene: TRBD1; v_gene: TRBV5-1; j_gene: TRBJ2-2; abundance: NA; CDR3nt: TGCGCCAGCAGCTTGGGCGACAGGGTATCGGCCGGGGAGCTGTTTTTT; CDR3aa: CASSLGDRVSAGELFF
len: 12; d_gene: NA; v_gene: TRBV29-1; j_gene: TRBJ1-5; abundance: NA; CDR3nt: TGCAGCGTTGGGTCAGCTAATCAGCCCCAGCATTTT; CDR3aa: CSVGSANQPQHF
len: 15; d_gene: NA; v_gene: TRBV3-1/TRBV3-2; j_gene: TRBJ2-6; abundance: NA; CDR3nt: TGTGCCAGCAGCCAAGTTAGCGGTGGGGCCAACGTCCTGACTTTC; CDR3aa: CASSQVSGGANVLTF
len: 15; d_gene: TRBD1; v_gene: TRBV5-1; j_gene: TRBJ2-7; abundance: NA; CDR3nt: TGCGCCAGCAGTCAGGGACAGGGGGCCTTCTACGAGCAGTACTTC; CDR3aa: CASSQGQGAFYEQYF
len: 16; d_gene: NA; v_gene: TRBV6-5; j_gene: TRBJ2-3; abundance: few; CDR3nt: TGTGCCAGCAGTTATGACACCTTGCGTTCCACAGATACGCAGTATTTT; CDR3aa: CASSYDTLRSTDTQYF
len: 16; d_gene: NA; v_gene: TRBV7-8; j_gene: TRBJ1-5; abundance: NA; CDR3nt: TGTGCCAGCAGCTCTCCCGACGGAGCCCGCAATCAGCCCCAGCATTTT; CDR3aa: CASSSPDGARNQPQHF
len: 15; d_gene: TRBD1; v_gene: TRBV4-1; j_gene: TRBJ2-5; abundance: NA; CDR3nt: TGCGCCAGCAGCTCGGGACAGGGGCCTCAAGAGACCCAGTACTTC; CDR3aa: CASSSGQGPQETQYF
len: 16; d_gene: NA; v_gene: TRBV6-6; j_gene: TRBJ1-5; abundance: few; CDR3nt: TGTGCCAGCAGTTACTCGATGGGCGGGGGCTCTCAGCCCCAGCATTTT; CDR3aa: CASSYSMGGGSQPQHF